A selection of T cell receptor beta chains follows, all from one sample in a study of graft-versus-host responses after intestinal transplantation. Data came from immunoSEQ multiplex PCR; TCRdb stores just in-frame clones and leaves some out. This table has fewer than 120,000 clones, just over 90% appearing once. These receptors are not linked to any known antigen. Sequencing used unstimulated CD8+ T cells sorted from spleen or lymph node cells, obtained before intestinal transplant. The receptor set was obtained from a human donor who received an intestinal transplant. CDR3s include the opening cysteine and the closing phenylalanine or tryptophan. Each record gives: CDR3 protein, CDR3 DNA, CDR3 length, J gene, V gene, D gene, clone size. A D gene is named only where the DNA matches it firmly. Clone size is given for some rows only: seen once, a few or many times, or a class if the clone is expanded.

CDR3: CASSLAGVSNQPQHF; DNA: TGTGCCAGCAGTTTAGCAGGGGTGAGCAATCAGCCCCAGCATTTT; length: 15; J: TRBJ1-5; V: TRBV27; D: .; size: once
CDR3: CASSYSSSGYEQYF; DNA: TGTGCCAGCAGTTACTCTTCTAGCGGATACGAGCAGTACTTC; length: 14; J: TRBJ2-7; V: TRBV6-7; D: TRBD2; size: .
CDR3: CASSLSWGTEAFF; DNA: TGTGCCAGCAGCTTATCTTGGGGCACTGAAGCTTTCTTT; length: 13; J: TRBJ1-1; V: TRBV7-3; D: .; size: .
CDR3: CASSEGSWANVLTF; DNA: TGTGCCAGCAGTGAAGGGTCCTGGGCCAACGTCCTGACTTTC; length: 14; J: TRBJ2-6; V: TRBV25-1; D: .; size: .
CDR3: CASSLDGGTGETQYF; DNA: TGTGCCAGCAGCTTAGATGGGGGTACGGGGGAGACCCAGTACTTC; length: 15; J: TRBJ2-5; V: TRBV11-3; D: .; size: once
CDR3: CASSLDVNTDTQYF; DNA: TGTGCCAGCAGCTTAGATGTCAACACAGATACGCAGTATTTT; length: 14; J: TRBJ2-3; V: TRBV11-2; D: .; size: once
CDR3: CASSFSVGTGSYNEQFF; DNA: TGTGCCAGCAGTTTCAGCGTAGGGACAGGGTCCTACAATGAGCAGTTCTTC; length: 17; J: TRBJ2-1; V: TRBV27; D: TRBD1; size: .
CDR3: CASSQEYSTDTQYF; DNA: TGCGCCAGCAGCCAAGAATATAGCACAGATACGCAGTATTTT; length: 14; J: TRBJ2-3; V: TRBV4-1; D: .; size: .
CDR3: CASSQERTGDISGANVLTF; DNA: TGCGCCAGCAGCCAAGAGCGGACAGGGGATATCTCTGGGGCCAACGTCCTGACTTTC; length: 19; J: TRBJ2-6; V: TRBV4-1; D: TRBD1; size: .
CDR3: CASSLLAGERYNEQFF; DNA: TGTGCCAGCAGCCTATTAGCGGGAGAACGGTACAATGAGCAGTTCTTC; length: 16; J: TRBJ2-1; V: TRBV9; D: TRBD2; size: .
CDR3: CASSGSGAASGGYNEQFF; DNA: TGTGCCAGCAGCGGCAGTGGTGCGGCTAGCGGGGGGTACAATGAGCAGTTCTTC; length: 18; J: TRBJ2-1; V: TRBV9; D: TRBD2; size: once
CDR3: CASSEEAGEQFF; DNA: TGTGCCAGCAGCGAAGAGGCCGGTGAGCAGTTCTTC; length: 12; J: TRBJ2-1; V: TRBV9; D: .; size: .
CDR3: CASSSPSGTQYF; DNA: TGTGCCAGCAGCTCCCCGTCCGGTACGCAGTATTTT; length: 12; J: TRBJ2-3; V: TRBV13; D: .; size: .
CDR3: CVGRWNTEAFF; DNA: TGCGTCGGCAGATGGAACACTGAAGCTTTCTTT; length: 11; J: TRBJ1-1; V: TRBV29-1; D: .; size: .
CDR3: CASGTVNTEAFF; DNA: TGTGCCAGCGGGACAGTGAACACTGAAGCTTTCTTT; length: 12; J: TRBJ1-1; V: TRBV14; D: TRBD1; size: .
CDR3: CASSLLPNSEQYF; DNA: TGCGCCAGCAGCTTGTTGCCCAACTCCGAGCAGTACTTC; length: 13; J: TRBJ2-7; V: TRBV5-1; D: .; size: .
CDR3: CASSLAGPTEAFF; DNA: TGTGCCAGCAGTTTAGCAGGGCCCACTGAAGCTTTCTTT; length: 13; J: TRBJ1-1; V: TRBV27; D: .; size: .
CDR3: CASSFLGNYEQYF; DNA: TGTGCCAGCAGTTTTCTGGGTAACTACGAGCAGTACTTC; length: 13; J: TRBJ2-7; V: TRBV27; D: .; size: .
CDR3: CASPPGGRVADTQYF; DNA: TGTGCCAGCCCCCCCGGGGGACGGGTCGCAGATACGCAGTATTTT; length: 15; J: TRBJ2-3; V: TRBV6-1; D: .; size: .
CDR3: CASSYRAPSGSNQPQHF; DNA: TGTGCCAGCAGTTACCGGGCTCCGTCCGGGAGCAATCAGCCCCAGCATTTT; length: 17; J: TRBJ1-5; V: TRBV27; D: .; size: .
CDR3: CSAAPGTGGVEQYF; DNA: TGCAGCGCTGCACCTGGGACAGGGGGAGTCGAGCAGTACTTC; length: 14; J: TRBJ2-7; V: TRBV29-1; D: TRBD1; size: .
CDR3: CASSLLGPGQGHYEQYF; DNA: TGTGCCAGCAGTTTATTGGGGCCGGGACAGGGTCACTACGAGCAGTACTTC; length: 17; J: TRBJ2-7; V: TRBV27; D: TRBD1; size: .
CDR3: CASSLETQYF; DNA: TGTGCCAGCAGCTTAGAGACCCAGTACTTC; length: 10; J: TRBJ2-5; V: TRBV11-2; D: .; size: .
CDR3: CASSQDSGGRPQETQYF; DNA: TGTGCCAGCAGCCAAGATTCGGGCGGGAGACCCCAAGAGACCCAGTACTTC; length: 17; J: TRBJ2-5; V: TRBV4-2; D: TRBD2; size: .
CDR3: CASQPGTGIYEQYF; DNA: TGTGCCAGTCAACCCGGGACAGGGATCTACGAGCAGTACTTC; length: 14; J: TRBJ2-7; V: TRBV27; D: TRBD1; size: once
CDR3: CASSYSGTSGNEQFF; DNA: TGTGCCAGCAGTTACTCTGGGACTAGCGGTAATGAGCAGTTCTTC; length: 15; J: TRBJ2-1; V: TRBV6-5; D: TRBD2; size: once
CDR3: CASSFLDGELFF; DNA: TGTGCCAGCAGCTTCCTCGATGGGGAGCTGTTTTTT; length: 12; J: TRBJ2-2; V: TRBV7-9; D: .; size: .
CDR3: CASSYAGAYEQYF; DNA: TGTGCCAGCAGTTACGCGGGCGCCTACGAGCAGTACTTC; length: 13; J: TRBJ2-7; V: TRBV6-5; D: .; size: .
CDR3: CASSQGLLPYEQYF; DNA: TGTGCCAGCAGCCAAGGACTATTACCCTACGAGCAGTACTTC; length: 14; J: TRBJ2-7; V: TRBV14; D: .; size: .
CDR3: CASSRYEQYF; DNA: TGTGCTAGCAGCCGGTACGAGCAGTACTTC; length: 10; J: TRBJ2-7; V: TRBV7-7; D: .; size: .
CDR3: CASRPGTRFYEQYF; DNA: TGTGCCAGCAGACCCGGGACAAGGTTCTACGAGCAGTACTTC; length: 14; J: TRBJ2-7; V: TRBV5-5; D: .; size: .
CDR3: CASSLEQEETQYF; DNA: TGTGCTAGCAGCTTAGAACAGGAAGAGACCCAGTACTTC; length: 13; J: TRBJ2-5; V: TRBV7-7; D: .; size: once
CDR3: CASSSFRGPSYEQYF; DNA: TGTGCCAGCAGTTCGTTCAGGGGCCCCTCCTACGAGCAGTACTTC; length: 15; J: TRBJ2-7; V: TRBV27; D: .; size: .
CDR3: CASRSLAGGWNEQFF; DNA: TGTGCCAGTAGGAGTCTAGCGGGAGGGTGGAATGAGCAGTTCTTC; length: 15; J: TRBJ2-1; V: TRBV19; D: TRBD2; size: .
CDR3: CASSVGTGGEQYF; DNA: TGTGCCAGCAGCGTAGGGACAGGGGGCGAGCAGTACTTC; length: 13; J: TRBJ2-7; V: TRBV9; D: TRBD1; size: .
CDR3: CAISEKVGGRAYEQFF; DNA: TGTGCCATCAGTGAAAAGGTAGGCGGGAGGGCTTACGAGCAGTTCTTC; length: 16; J: TRBJ2-1; V: TRBV10-3; D: TRBD2; size: .
CDR3: CASSLSWENTGELFF; DNA: TGTGCCAGCAGTTTAAGCTGGGAGAACACCGGGGAGCTGTTTTTT; length: 15; J: TRBJ2-2; V: TRBV27; D: .; size: .
CDR3: CASSGQESYNEQFF; DNA: TGTGCCAGCAGTGGCCAGGAATCTTACAATGAGCAGTTCTTC; length: 14; J: TRBJ2-1; V: TRBV25-1; D: .; size: .
CDR3: CASSVVTGAQNTEAFF; DNA: TGTGCCAGCAGTGTAGTGACAGGGGCCCAGAACACTGAAGCTTTCTTT; length: 16; J: TRBJ1-1; V: TRBV6-1; D: TRBD1; size: .
CDR3: CAISESATARPYGYTF; DNA: TGTGCCATCAGTGAGTCCGCGACTGCGAGGCCCTATGGCTACACCTTC; length: 16; J: TRBJ1-2; V: TRBV10-3; D: .; size: .
CDR3: CASSHSTLGGNTEAFF; DNA: TGTGCCAGCAGCCATTCCACCTTGGGGGGGAACACTGAAGCTTTCTTT; length: 16; J: TRBJ1-1; V: TRBV11-3; D: .; size: .
CDR3: CASTPAAGEGYEQYF; DNA: TGTGCCAGCACCCCCGCGGCAGGGGAAGGCTACGAGCAGTACTTC; length: 15; J: TRBJ2-7; V: TRBV28; D: .; size: .
CDR3: CASTRAAGGPHEQYF; DNA: TGTGCCAGCACCCGGGCAGCGGGAGGGCCACACGAGCAGTACTTC; length: 15; J: TRBJ2-7; V: TRBV6-5; D: TRBD2; size: .
CDR3: CASSHLTGDRRSSYEQYF; DNA: TGCGCCAGCAGCCATCTTACCGGAGACAGGCGCTCTTCCTACGAGCAGTACTTC; length: 18; J: TRBJ2-7; V: TRBV4-1; D: .; size: .
CDR3: CASSNGQGIVGETQYF; DNA: TGTGCCAGCAGCAACGGACAGGGGATAGTAGGGGAGACCCAGTACTTC; length: 16; J: TRBJ2-5; V: TRBV5-6; D: TRBD1; size: .
CDR3: CASSLDRGTYNEQFF; DNA: TGTGCCAGCAGCTTAGACCGGGGAACCTACAATGAGCAGTTCTTC; length: 15; J: TRBJ2-1; V: TRBV13; D: .; size: once
CDR3: CASSLSLAEPSYEQYF; DNA: TGTGCCAGCAGTTTATCTCTAGCGGAACCCTCCTACGAGCAGTACTTC; length: 16; J: TRBJ2-7; V: TRBV27; D: TRBD2; size: once
CDR3: CASSLGTGGFKTQYF; DNA: TGTGCCAGCAGCCTTGGGACAGGGGGATTTAAGACCCAGTACTTC; length: 15; J: TRBJ2-5; V: TRBV6-6; D: TRBD1; size: once
CDR3: CASSVESSYEQYF; DNA: TGTGCCAGCAGTGTCGAGAGCTCCTACGAGCAGTACTTC; length: 13; J: TRBJ2-7; V: TRBV2; D: .; size: .
CDR3: CASRKQGNGEQYF; DNA: TGTGCCAGCAGAAAACAGGGAAACGGCGAGCAGTACTTC; length: 13; J: TRBJ2-7; V: TRBV2; D: .; size: .
CDR3: CASSFGTGYEQYF; DNA: TGTGCCAGCAGCTTCGGGACTGGCTACGAGCAGTACTTC; length: 13; J: TRBJ2-7; V: TRBV11-2; D: .; size: .
CDR3: CSVGRGPGNEQFF; DNA: TGCAGCGTCGGTCGGGGGCCAGGCAATGAGCAGTTCTTC; length: 13; J: TRBJ2-1; V: TRBV29-1; D: .; size: .
CDR3: CASSMGLANYNEQFF; DNA: TGTGCCAGTAGTATGGGGCTAGCAAACTACAATGAGCAGTTCTTC; length: 15; J: TRBJ2-1; V: TRBV19; D: .; size: .
CDR3: CASSPNQDRNTEAFF; DNA: TGTGCCAGCAGCCCCAACCAGGACAGAAACACTGAAGCTTTCTTT; length: 15; J: TRBJ1-1; V: TRBV9; D: .; size: .
CDR3: CASSLNFGNEQFF; DNA: .; length: 13; J: TRBJ2-1; V: TRBV28; D: .; size: .